The clone carrying this T cell receptor beta chain came up a few times. This sample was included in a study of identical twins. Germline V gene lookup returns CDR1 SGHRS and CDR2 YFSETQ. The length of the CDR3 is 15 residues. V gave up 3 bases and J gave up 7 bases; unmatched junction bases: 10. TCRdb itself ran the 5' RACE reads through MiXCR, one entry per CDR3 protein. The sample has about 720,000 distinct CDR3 sequences; about 18% are singletons. These same data were also listed under a study on T cells expressing NK-cell markers. That paper states: Sorted T-cell subsets CD3+CD56+NKG2C+, CD3+CD56+NKG2C- and CD3+CD56-NKG2C+ were TCR beta-sequenced. Dominant NKG2C+ clonotypes accounted for about 1.0-7.0% of CD8+ T cells in six or seven donors.

This receptor was identified in a woman younger than 30 in good health. The chain employs TRBV5-1 and TRBJ2-4; 7 bases map to TRBD1. Specimen: PBMCs. The CDR3 sequence is CASSSMTGTDNIQYF. The CDR3, as DNA: TGCGCCAGCAGCTCCATGACCGGGACAGATAACATTCAGTACTTC.